The 14 T cell receptor beta chains below come from one sample, sequenced in a study of T cell clones after liver transplantation. Some clones are missing from TCRdb's copy, which holds only in-frame ones; the method was immunoSEQ multiplex PCR. This sample has approximately 55,000 clones, with approximately 71% found just once. The source material was CD4+ T cells from blood, sampled 54 months after liver transplant. The source of these receptors is a human patient who received a liver transplant. Part of the T cell pool may stem from the graft donor.

This chain links TRBV27 with TRBJ2-3; D call uncertain. The CDR3 spans 14 residues. Germline assignment: CDR1 MNHEY and CDR2 SMNVEV (reference sequence). Trimming shortened V by 3 bases and J by 0 bases, and 7 bases separated the two germline ends. In DNA, the CDR3 is TGTGCCAGCAGTTTGGAACGAAGCACAGATACGCAGTATTTT. Its translation is CASSLERSTDTQYF.

The chain has TRBV7-2 and TRBJ1-6, with 7 nucleotides matching TRBD1. J was trimmed by 6 bases and V by 4 bases; bases with no gene match: 9. The length of the CDR3 is 16 residues. Germline V lookup: CDR1 SGHTA, CDR2 FQGNSA. The CDR3 DNA reads as TGTGCCAGCAGCTCCGCAAGGGGGCAGCTTAATTCACCCCTCCACTTT. It yields the protein CASSSARGQLNSPLHF.

This chain connects TRBV7-2 to TRBJ1-6; D gene uncertain. Trimming pared 1 base from V and 7 bases from J, leaving 17 bases between. From germline, CDR1 is SGHTA and CDR2 FQGNSA. The CDR3 sequence is 17 residues long. CDR3 amino acids: CASSLVGSQLGNSPLHF. For the CDR3, the DNA is TGTGCCAGCAGCTTAGTGGGATCACAGCTCGGGAATTCACCCCTCCACTTT.

Regarding this clone: Other nucleotide sequences from this sample produce the same CDR3. CDR3 nucleotide sequence: TGTGCCTGGAGTGGGACAGGGGCTTATGGCTACACCTTC. Protein: CAWSGTGAYGYTF. The V and J genes are TRBV30 and TRBJ1-2, with 9 bases aligning to TRBD1. Germline values: CDR1 GTSNPN, CDR2 SVGIG (reference sequence). V lost 1 base, J lost 5 bases, and 2 bases stayed unmatched. The CDR3 length is 13 residues.

The chain recombines TRBV11-2 with TRBJ2-1; maybe TRBD2 (6 bases). V shed 5 bases and J shed 1 base, with 12 bases lying between them. Germline V CDR1 and CDR2: SGHAT, FQNNGV. This CDR3 is 15 amino acids long. The CDR3 spells CASSPPGGSYNEQFF. The CDR3 bases are TGTGCCAGCAGCCCCCCTGGGGGGTCCTACAATGAGCAGTTCTTC.

V is TRBV11-2 and J is TRBJ2-7; D gene ambiguous. Trimming removed 1 base from V and 0 bases from J, with 7 bases in between. The CDR3 has 14 residues. The V gene's germline CDR1 is SGHAT and CDR2 FQNNGV. The CDR3 region has the DNA TGTGCCAGCAGCTTAGGTCGGATCTCCTACGAGCAGTACTTC. Translating gives CASSLGRISYEQYF.

The rearrangement joins TRBV7-9 to TRBJ1-5; D gene unclear. V was shortened by 5 bases and J by 5 bases, with 10 bases between the two germline ends. Germline assignment: CDR1 SEHNR and CDR2 FQNEAQ (reference sequence). The CDR3 extends over 13 amino acids. The DNA for the CDR3 is TGTGCCAGCAGCCGTCAGCTGGATCAGCCCCAGCATTTT. It encodes CASSRQLDQPQHF.

This sequence joins TRBV5-1 and TRBJ1-3; no clear D gene. CDR1 and CDR2 from the germline V gene are SGHRS and YFSETQ. Trimming cost V 0 bases and J 0 bases, with 13 bases left between them. CDR3 length: 17 amino acids. The CDR3 coding sequence is TGCGCCAGCAGCTTGGCTCGGGTCGGAGACTCTGGAAACACCATATATTTT. Protein sequence: CASSLARVGDSGNTIYF.

The chain links TRBV19 to TRBJ1-1, with 7 bases matching TRBD1. The V gene end was trimmed by 7 bases and the J gene end by 8 bases; junction bases not matched to a gene: 16. The CDR3 has 15 amino acids. CDR1 and CDR2 (germline): LNHDA, SQIVND (reference sequence). The CDR3 region has the DNA TGTGCCAGTAAAGGAGGGGGCCTAACCTGGTCCGAAGCTTTCTTT. This translates into CASKGGGLTWSEAFF.

The V and J genes are TRBV10-2 and TRBJ2-5; TRBD1 aligns across 8 bases. This CDR3 has 14 residues. Trimming at V came to 6 bases and at J to 4 bases, leaving 7 bases not matched to a gene. Germline V gene sequence: CDR1 WSHSY, CDR2 SAAADI. The CDR3 region is CASRPDRGRETQYF. CDR3 sequence (DNA): TGCGCCAGCAGACCAGACAGGGGAAGAGAGACCCAGTACTTC.

The chain combines TRBV5-5 with TRBJ1-2; 7 bases map to TRBD1. The CDR3 length is 14 residues. Per germline, CDR1 SGHKS and CDR2 YYEKEE (reference sequence). J was trimmed by 2 bases and V by 4 bases; bases with no gene match: 5. The CDR3 coding sequence is TGTGCCAGCAGCCAACAGACAGGGAACTATGGCTACACCTTC. This codes for CASSQQTGNYGYTF.

J is TRBJ2-6 and V is TRBV5-4; D possibly corresponds to TRBD1 (7 bases). CDR3 length: 17 residues. Germline assignment: CDR1 SGHNT and CDR2 YYREEE (reference sequence). The V end lost 7 bases, the J end lost 2 bases, and 19 bases lay between the germline ends. CDR3 coding DNA: TGTGCCAGCTCAGCCAGTGGGGGGACAGCTGGGGCCAACGTCCTGACTTTC. It codes for CASSASGGTAGANVLTF.

The chain carries TRBV10-3 and TRBJ2-7; 7 positions agree with TRBD1. The V gene's germline CDR1 is ENHRY and CDR2 SYGVKD. The CDR3 is 14 amino acids. V trimming: 8 bases; J trimming: 6 bases; junction bases outside the gene matches: 13. The CDR3 loop reads CAISPTGPLGEQYF. The CDR3 region has the DNA TGTGCCATCTCTCCGACAGGGCCATTGGGCGAGCAGTACTTC.

This clone was seen at least ten times. This rearrangement joins TRBV19 to TRBJ1-1; perhaps TRBD1 as D (5 bases). Trimming took off 3 bases at V and 1 base at J, with 9 bases between the two ends. The germline CDR1 and CDR2 sequences are LNHDA and SQIVND (reference sequence). The CDR3 has 14 residues. The CDR3 region is CASSIPGKNTEAFF. CDR3 nucleotide sequence: TGTGCCAGTAGTATCCCAGGGAAGAACACTGAAGCTTTCTTT.